This TCR beta chain was recovered during a study of T cells in Graves' hyperthyroidism and ophthalmopathy. The CDR3 regions of TCR beta were amplified from RNA transcripts. Primed by the HTBI set, a first-round RT-PCR was run on the TCR CDR3. TCRdb processed the multiplex PCR reads anew with MiXCR; each CDR3 protein has one entry. The table has around 430,000 distinct CDR3 sequences, 15% seen once; the top ten hold 32%. Diagnostic decisions used clinical symptoms, serum thyroxine and TRAb, thyroid ultrasound and orbital computed tomography. Trimming pared 7 bases from V and 5 bases from J, leaving 21 bases between. Per the germline V gene, CDR1 is SGHRS and CDR2 is YFSETQ. The CDR3 covers 15 residues.

This receptor was identified in a woman aged 25 to 39 with Graves' hyperthyroidism. The chain is built from TRBV5-1 and TRBJ1-2, with unresolved D. The sample comprised blood. The CDR3 loop is CASQPGPDAIYGYTF. DNA for the CDR3: TGCGCCAGCCAACCCGGACCCGATGCGATTTATGGCTACACCTTC.